One sample yielded the 26 T cell receptor beta chains listed below, sequenced in a study of cytomegalovirus exposure and HLA in healthy donors. The PCR contained 60 Vbeta and 13 Jbeta primers. Using immunoSEQ multiplex PCR, the repertoire was profiled, and TCRdb retains in-frame clones only, with some absent. This sample yields 130,000 to 150,000 clones, of which about 70% are seen a single time; under 2% belongs to the top ten. The specimen sequenced was PBMCs. These receptors were collected from a woman in her thirties or forties in good health and CMV-seronegative.

V and J are TRBV5-1 and TRBJ1-4; no clear D gene. CDR1 SGHRS and CDR2 YFSETQ come from the germline V gene. With 2 bases removed from V and 3 bases from J, the gap between germline ends came to 8 bases. There are 14 residues in the CDR3. CDR3 sequence reads: CASSFGSANEKLFF. In DNA form, the CDR3 reads TGCGCCAGCAGCTTTGGGAGTGCTAATGAAAAACTGTTTTTT.

The table lists this clone with a few counts. The CDR3 here is CASSGYAGGTYNEQFF. The CDR3 nucleotides read TGTGCCAGCAGCGGCTATGCGGGGGGGACCTACAATGAGCAGTTCTTC. The V call is TRBV5-6, the J call TRBJ2-1; TRBD2 aligns across 9 bases. The CDR3 runs to 16 residues. Germline trimming cut 4 bases from V and 2 bases from J; bases unmatched to any gene: 7. The germline gives CDR1 SGHDT, CDR2 YYEEEE.

CDR3 in amino acids: CASRTTTGGRLNEQFF. The DNA for the CDR3 is TGTGCCAGTAGGACCACGACAGGGGGCAGGCTCAATGAGCAGTTCTTC. The chain combines TRBV19 with TRBJ2-1; 10 nucleotides match TRBD1. Germline V CDR1 and CDR2: LNHDA, SQIVND (reference sequence). CDR3 length: 16 residues. V lost 6 bases to trimming and J lost 6 bases; unmatched junction nucleotides: 11.

V usage is TRBV7-6 and J usage is TRBJ2-5; D perhaps matches TRBD2 (6 bases). CDR1 is SGHVS and CDR2 is FNYEAQ in the germline V gene. There are 14 residues in the CDR3. Trimming left V 1 base short and J 2 bases short, with 8 bases between. As DNA, the CDR3 is TGTGCCAGCAGCTTAGGTGGGGGGCAAGAGACCCAGTACTTC. Translating it yields CASSLGGGQETQYF.

V and J are TRBV19 and TRBJ2-1, with TRBD2 identical over 13 bases. Germline V gene sequence: CDR1 LNHDA, CDR2 SQIVND (reference sequence). Trimming at V came to 3 bases and at J to 7 bases, leaving 12 bases not matched to a gene. The CDR3 covers 18 residues. CDR3 nucleotide sequence: TGTGCCAGTAGTATCGGGGTGCCACTAGCGGGGGGGACGAATGAGCAGTTCTTC. It yields the protein CASSIGVPLAGGTNEQFF.

This chain uses TRBV13 with TRBJ2-1; D uncertain. This CDR3 spans 17 amino acids. From germline, CDR1 is PRHDT and CDR2 FYEKMQ (reference sequence). Trimming shortened V by 7 bases and J by 4 bases, and 23 bases separated the two germline ends. The CDR3: CASTPRRGSTSYNEQFF. CDR3 in DNA: TGTGCCAGCACCCCACGAAGAGGTTCCACCTCTTACAATGAGCAGTTCTTC.

The genes are TRBV19 and TRBJ2-7, with D possibly being TRBD2 (6 bases). Germline V gene data show CDR1 as LNHDA and CDR2 as SQIVND (reference sequence). The length of the CDR3 is 15 residues. Deletions cut 1 base from V and 4 bases from J, with 14 bases between. The CDR3 protein is CASSIGPGLLYEQYF. DNA for the CDR3: TGTGCCAGTAGTATAGGGCCGGGACTCCTTTACGAGCAGTACTTC. The entire variable domain, with the rest obtained from reference TRBV19 and TRBJ2-7, is as follows: DGGITQSPKYLFRKEGQNVTLSCEQNLNHDAMYWYRQDPGQGLRLIYYSQIVNDFQKGDIAEGYSVSREKKESFPLTVTSAQKNPTAFYLCASSIGPGLLYEQYFGPGTRLTVT.

A single count supports this clone. The chain couples TRBV7-9 to TRBJ2-5; a weak D match, TRBD2 (6 bases). CDR3 length: 16 amino acids. Trimming removed 3 bases at V and 1 base at J, with 15 bases between. Germline CDR1 SEHNR, CDR2 FQNEAQ (reference sequence). DNA of the CDR3: TGTGCCAGCAGCTTCCGGGACTGGAACCTCCAAGAGACCCAGTACTTC. Protein: CASSFRDWNLQETQYF.

The chain combines TRBV19 with TRBJ1-5, with no clear D. V lost 9 bases and J 3 bases, leaving 21 bases between the germline ends. This CDR3 has 16 amino acids. Germline V lookup: CDR1 LNHDA, CDR2 SQIVND (reference sequence). In DNA, the CDR3 is TGTGCCAGGGATTCGAGGAGGGTGCCCCCCAATCAGCCCCAGCATTTT. It encodes CARDSRRVPPNQPQHF.

The J gene is TRBJ2-7, the V gene TRBV4-1; no clear D. The germline V and J ends were trimmed by 0 bases and 1 base, with 25 bases remaining between them. There are 20 residues in the CDR3. Germline CDR1 reads MGHRA; CDR2 reads YSYEKL. The CDR3 DNA reads TGCGCCAGCAGCCAAGATCACTCCCCAGATCCCGCGGTCTCGTCCTACGAGCAGTACTTC. Encoded protein: CASSQDHSPDPAVSSYEQYF.

Only one count was recorded for this clone. The chain has TRBV5-1 and TRBJ2-3; TRBD2 agrees at 7 bases. Trimming cost V 2 bases and J 1 base; bases outside gene matches: 10. Germline CDR1 is SGHRS and CDR2 is YFSETQ. This CDR3 is 17 amino acids long. In DNA form, the CDR3 reads TGCGCCAGCAGCTTTACGGCTAGCGGAGGGGGCACAGATACGCAGTATTTT. Translating gives CASSFTASGGGTDTQYF.

In regard to this clone: The junction shows a germline mismatch at one end, possibly a read error. The rearrangement uses TRBV10-3 and TRBJ2-7; TRBD1 matches 7 bases. Germline V gene lookup returns CDR1 ENHRY and CDR2 SYGVKD. The length of the CDR3 is 13 residues. This CDR3 is CTITWDSMDEQYF. CDR3 bases: TGTACCATCACTTGGGACAGTATGGACGAGCAGTACTTC.

The gene calls are TRBV29-1 and TRBJ1-2, with D possibly being TRBD1 (5 bases). The germline V and J ends were trimmed by 6 bases and 8 bases, with 13 bases remaining between them. Looked up from germline, CDR1 is SQVTM and CDR2 is ANQGSEA. CDR3 length equals 11 residues. CDR3 in DNA: TGCAGCGTATGGAGGGGTGGGGGCTACACCTTC. This encodes CSVWRGGGYTF.

The V gene is TRBV6-1, the J gene TRBJ1-3, with D hard to call. Germline V lookup: CDR1 MNHNS, CDR2 SASEGT. CDR3 length: 17 amino acids. Between the trimmed V and J ends, which lost 3 bases and 3 bases, there was a span of 18 bases. The CDR3 here is CASSELAANLGGNTIYF. DNA for the CDR3: TGTGCCAGCAGTGAGCTCGCGGCCAACCTAGGTGGAAACACCATATATTTT.

The chain combines TRBV4-2 with TRBJ2-5, with 8 bases that match TRBD2. V shed 4 bases, J shed 2 bases, and the junction held 6 bases outside the gene matches. CDR3 size: 15 residues. Per the germline V gene, CDR1 is LGHNA and CDR2 is YNFKEQ. The CDR3 spells CASSPRGGIQETQYF. The CDR3 nucleotides read TGTGCCAGCAGCCCCCGGGGGGGCATTCAAGAGACCCAGTACTTC.

V is TRBV25-1 and J is TRBJ1-2; D unclear. CDR1 MGHDK and CDR2 SYGVNS come from the germline V gene. The V end lost 2 bases, the J end lost 4 bases, and 8 bases lay between the germline ends. The CDR3 is 13 amino acids. The CDR3 loop reads CASSEAQTYGYTF. CDR3 nucleotides: TGTGCCAGCAGTGAAGCACAGACCTATGGCTACACCTTC.

The chain has TRBV4-1 and TRBJ2-5; 9 nucleotides align to TRBD2. J gave up 2 bases and V 1 base, and 5 bases lay outside the gene matches. This CDR3 region has 16 residues. Germline V gives CDR1 MGHRA, CDR2 YSYEKL. The CDR3 reads CASSQGLAVKQETQYF. CDR3 in DNA: TGCGCCAGCAGCCAAGGACTAGCGGTAAAACAAGAGACCCAGTACTTC.

The chain is built from TRBV18 and TRBJ2-1, with a possible D match to TRBD1 (5 bases). The CDR3 has 16 amino acids. The ends were cut back, 1 base at V and 9 bases at J, with 19 bases in the middle. Germline V CDR1 and CDR2: KGHSH, LQKENI. The CDR3 sequence is CASSPQGLASTLEQFF. CDR3 nucleotides: TGTGCCAGCTCACCACAGGGGCTTGCCTCTACGCTTGAGCAGTTCTTC.

This clone was recorded many times. This chain links TRBV6-6 with TRBJ1-4; D gene ambiguous. CDR1 and CDR2 from the germline V gene are MNHNY and SVGAGI (reference sequence). The V gene lost 6 bases and the J gene lost 8 bases, with 13 bases spanning the gap. The CDR3 is 13 amino acids. The DNA of the CDR3 is TGTGCCAGCAGCCAACTCGGGAAGGAAAAACTGTTTTTT. Its translation: CASSQLGKEKLFF.

The chain is built from TRBV6-5 and TRBJ1-2; TRBD1 matches 7 bases. After removal of 5 bases from V and 3 bases from J, the junction contained 3 bases not matched to a gene. This CDR3 has 13 amino acids. Germline V lookup: CDR1 MNHEY, CDR2 SVGAGI. The CDR3, as DNA: TGTGCCAGCAGTGAGACAGGGTACTATGGCTACACCTTC. Amino acids: CASSETGYYGYTF.

To note about this clone: Other DNA sequences of this sample code for an identical CDR3. The CDR3 bases are TGTGCCAGCAGTTACTCAGGCAGGGGGTATGGCTACACCTTC. Translating it yields CASSYSGRGYGYTF. The V and J genes are TRBV6-5 and TRBJ1-2, with 7 bases lining up with TRBD1. Germline lookup yields CDR1 MNHEY and CDR2 SVGAGI. The V segment lost 0 bases and the J segment 5 bases; nucleotides outside the gene matches: 3. This CDR3 is 14 amino acids long.

This rearrangement joins TRBV7-6 to TRBJ2-3; D gene uncertain. The CDR3 consists of 13 residues. With 0 bases removed from V and 4 bases from J, the gap between germline ends came to 5 bases. The germline gives CDR1 SGHVS, CDR2 FNYEAQ. The CDR3 sequence: CASSLAQSDTQYF. CDR3 sequence (DNA): TGTGCCAGCAGCTTAGCGCAGTCAGATACGCAGTATTTT. Full variable domain (outside the CDR3, taken from reference TRBV7-6 and TRBJ2-3): GAGVSQSPRYKVTKRGQDVALRCDPISGHVSLYWYRQALGQGPEFLTYFNYEAQQDKSGLPNDRFSAERPEGSISTLTIQRTEQRDSAMYRCASSLAQSDTQYFGPGTRLTVL.

The V call is TRBV5-5, the J call TRBJ1-1; possibly TRBD1 for D (5 bases). The CDR3 is 14 residues long. Germline loops: CDR1 SGHKS, CDR2 YYEKEE (reference sequence). The V end lost 4 bases, the J end lost 11 bases, and 21 bases lay between the germline ends. The CDR3 DNA reads TGTGCCAGCAGCACATACGGGACTCCCAAGCGGGCTTTCTTT. It codes for CASSTYGTPKRAFF. Based on the CDR3 plus reference TRBV5-5 and TRBJ1-1, the full variable domain is DAGVTQSPTHLIKTRGQQVTLRCSPISGHKSVSWYQQVLGQGPQFIFQYYEKEERGRGNFPDRFSARQFPNYSSELNVNALLLGDSALYLCASSTYGTPKRAFFGQGTRLTVV.

The chain employs TRBV6-5 and TRBJ2-3, with D unclear. The CDR3 is made up of 16 amino acids. The V and J ends lost 1 base and 0 bases respectively, with 11 bases between them. Germline CDR1 reads MNHEY; CDR2 reads SVGAGI. This CDR3 reads CASSYFDSSSTDTQYF. The CDR3 nucleotides are TGTGCCAGCAGTTACTTCGACTCTTCTAGCACAGATACGCAGTATTTT.

Comment on this clone: This sample includes further DNA sequences coding for the same CDR3. This CDR3 is CASSAGQGTATEAFF. Here the CDR3 DNA reads TGCGCCAGCAGCGCTGGACAGGGGACAGCAACTGAAGCTTTCTTT. V is TRBV5-1 and J is TRBJ1-1; 9 bases agree with TRBD1. Germline loops: CDR1 SGHRS, CDR2 YFSETQ. With V trimmed by 4 bases and J by 5 bases, 9 bases remained unmatched. The CDR3 has 15 amino acids.

The chain uses TRBV5-1 and TRBJ2-5, with 7 bases identical to TRBD1. The assigned J gene may be wrong: the sequence end matches TRBJ2-7 better. CDR3 length equals 16 residues. From germline, CDR1 is SGHRS and CDR2 YFSETQ. The CDR3 sequence is CASSSTSTGRPYEQYF. DNA for the CDR3: TGCGCCAGCAGCTCCACCTCGACAGGGCGACCCTACGAGCAGTACTTC.